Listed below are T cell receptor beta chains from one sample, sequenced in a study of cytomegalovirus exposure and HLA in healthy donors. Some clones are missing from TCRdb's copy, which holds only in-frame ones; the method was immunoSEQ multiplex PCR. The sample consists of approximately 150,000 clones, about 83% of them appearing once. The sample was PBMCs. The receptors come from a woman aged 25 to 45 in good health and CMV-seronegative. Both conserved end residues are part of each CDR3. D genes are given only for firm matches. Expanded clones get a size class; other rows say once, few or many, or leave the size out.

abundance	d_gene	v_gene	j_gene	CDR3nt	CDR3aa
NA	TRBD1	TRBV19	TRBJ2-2	TGTGCCAGTAGTATTCAGGGGACAGGCGGGGAGCTGTTTTTT	CASSIQGTGGELFF
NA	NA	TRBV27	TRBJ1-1	TGTGCCAGCAGTTTAGCAGGGAGGACCACTGAAGCTTTCTTT	CASSLAGRTTEAFF
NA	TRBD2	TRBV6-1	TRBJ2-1	TGTGCCAGCACCCTCCGGGGGGGCTCCTACAATGAGCAGTTCTTC	CASTLRGGSYNEQFF
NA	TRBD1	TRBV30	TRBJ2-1	TGTGCCTGGAGCCACGGACAGGGCAATGAGCAGTTCTTC	CAWSHGQGNEQFF
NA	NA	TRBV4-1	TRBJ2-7	TGCGCCAGCAGCCATTCCCAGCAGGGAGGAGAGTTCGAGCAGTACTTC	CASSHSQQGGEFEQYF
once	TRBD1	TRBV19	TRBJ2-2	TGTGCCAGTAGTAAGGGACAGACGAACACCGGGGAGCTGTTTTTT	CASSKGQTNTGELFF
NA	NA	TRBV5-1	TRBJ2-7	TGCGCCAGCAGCTTTCAAATCGGGGGAGGCGAGCAGTACTTC	CASSFQIGGGEQYF
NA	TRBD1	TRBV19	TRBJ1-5	TGTGCCAGTCGGACAGGGAACAATCAGCCCCAGCATTTT	CASRTGNNQPQHF
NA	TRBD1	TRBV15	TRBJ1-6	TGTGCCACCAGTGAGGACAGGGGAATAGGGAATTCACCCCTCCACTTT	CATSEDRGIGNSPLHF
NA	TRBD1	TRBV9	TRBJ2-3	TGTGCCAGCAGCGTAGTTGGGACAGGCACAGATACGCAGTATTTT	CASSVVGTGTDTQYF
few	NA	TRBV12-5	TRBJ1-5	TGTGCTAGTGGTCCCCTGGGGGGACCCCAGCATTTT	CASGPLGGPQHF
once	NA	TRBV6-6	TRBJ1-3	TGTGCCAGCAGTTATCAGGGGCCGCTCTCTGGAAACACCATATATTTT	CASSYQGPLSGNTIYF
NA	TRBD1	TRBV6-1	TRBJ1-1	TGTGCCAGCATACGCAGGGGGCAGGGTACTGAAGCTTTCTTT	CASIRRGQGTEAFF
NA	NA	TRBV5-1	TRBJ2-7	TGCGCCAGCAGCTTGGGGCAGTCCTACGAGCAGTACTTC	CASSLGQSYEQYF
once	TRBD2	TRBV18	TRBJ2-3	TGTGCCAGCTCCCCACCCCGGGGGGTCACAGATACGCAGTATTTT	CASSPPRGVTDTQYF
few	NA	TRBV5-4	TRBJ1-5	TGTGCCAGCAGCTTCGGGGGCAATCAGCCCCAGCATTTT	CASSFGGNQPQHF
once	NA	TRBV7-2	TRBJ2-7	TGTGCCAGCTCAAAAAGGGGGGGGGATAGTTGGGAGCAGTACTTC	CASSKRGGDSWEQYF
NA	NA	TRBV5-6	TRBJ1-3	TGTGCCAGCAGCTTGGATGTGGGGCCTGGAAACACCATATATTTT	CASSLDVGPGNTIYF
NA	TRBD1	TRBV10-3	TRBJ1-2	TGTGCCATCAGTGAGCAGGGACAGGGTGGTAGTGGCTACACCTTC	CAISEQGQGGSGYTF
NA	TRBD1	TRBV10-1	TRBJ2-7	TGCGCCAGCAGTGACGGGACAGGGTACGAGCAGTACTTC	CASSDGTGYEQYF
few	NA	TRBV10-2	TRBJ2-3	TGCGCCAGCAGTCTACAGGGAAATACGCAGTATTTT	CASSLQGNTQYF
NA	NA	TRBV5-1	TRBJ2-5	TGCGCCAGCGGCCCCCGACAGGTTGTCCGGGAGACCCAGTACTTC	CASGPRQVVRETQYF